This is a list of T cell receptor beta chains from one sample in a study of cytomegalovirus exposure and HLA in healthy donors. Repertoires were generated with immunoSEQ multiplex PCR, while TCRdb's copy carries only in-frame clones and drops some. The sample holds 200,000 or so clones, roughly 88% seen once. The sequenced sample consisted of PBMCs. The receptors were gathered from a woman aged 30 to 39 in good health and CMV-seropositive. Each CDR3 is given with its conserved first and last residue. The D gene is left open where the match is weak. Clone size is given for some rows only: seen once, a few or many times, or a class if the clone is expanded.

>TRBJ1-2|TRBV9|-|-
TGTGCCAGCAGCGTAGATTCGGTCTATGGCTACACCTTC
CASSVDSVYGYTF
>TRBJ1-4|TRBV2|-|-
TGTGCCAGCAGTGAACCACCAGGGTTGCGGAGTGAAAAACTGTTTTTT
CASSEPPGLRSEKLFF
>TRBJ2-1|TRBV11-2|-|TRBD2
TGTGCCAGCAGCTTACCGGGACTAGCCCGCAATGAGCAGTTCTTC
CASSLPGLARNEQFF
>TRBJ1-5|TRBV19|-|-
TGTGCCAGTAGTACGACGACAGCTTATAGCAATCAGCCCCAGCATTTT
CASSTTTAYSNQPQHF
>TRBJ1-5|TRBV28|-|TRBD1
TGTGCCAGCAGCCTTCCGGGACAGGGACATCAGCCCCAGCATTTT
CASSLPGQGHQPQHF
>TRBJ2-3|TRBV29-1|-|TRBD2
TGCAGCGTTGAACCGGGAGGAGGAGATACGCAGTATTTT
CSVEPGGGDTQYF
>TRBJ1-2|TRBV5-1|-|-
TGCGCCAGTCGGATGGAGGCGATGGATGGCTACACCTTC
CASRMEAMDGYTF
>TRBJ2-1|TRBV5-1|-|TRBD2
TGCGCCAGCAGCTTGGCCCGCGGGCTAGCGGGAGAGGGGACCTACAATGAGCAGTTCTTC
CASSLARGLAGEGTYNEQFF
>TRBJ2-2|TRBV9|-|-
TGTGCCAGCAGCGTATTCAGCGTTACCGGGGAGCTGTTTTTT
CASSVFSVTGELFF
>TRBJ2-3|TRBV6-1|once|TRBD2
TGTGCCGCAAGTAGCGGGATCAGCACAGATACGCAGTATTTT
CAASSGISTDTQYF
>TRBJ2-5|TRBV6-6|-|-
TGTGCCAGCAGTCCTACAGGTCTTGGAGAGACCCAGTACTTC
CASSPTGLGETQYF
>TRBJ1-5|TRBV18|-|-
TGTGCCAGCTCACCAGGGAGAGGCCAGCCCCAGCATTTT
CASSPGRGQPQHF
>TRBJ2-2|TRBV7-9|-|-
TGTGCCAGCAGCCAAATACAGGGACCCGGGGAGCTGTTTTTT
CASSQIQGPGELFF
>TRBJ1-2|TRBV4-1|-|-
TGCGCCAGCAGCCAAGCTTGGGGCAACTATGGCTACACCTTC
CASSQAWGNYGYTF
>TRBJ1-1|TRBV9|few|-
TGTGCCAGCAGCGTAGTGGCGAACACTGAAGCTTTCTTT
CASSVVANTEAFF
>TRBJ1-2|TRBV28|-|-
TGTGCCAGCAGTTTGACAGAACCCTATGGCTACACCTTC
CASSLTEPYGYTF
>TRBJ2-1|TRBV2|-|-
TGTGCCAGCAGGGAGGGCGGCTACAATGAGCAGTTCTTC
CASREGGYNEQFF
>TRBJ1-3|TRBV18|-|TRBD1
TGTGCCAGCTCACCTGAGACAGGGGCTGGAAACACCATATATTTT
CASSPETGAGNTIYF